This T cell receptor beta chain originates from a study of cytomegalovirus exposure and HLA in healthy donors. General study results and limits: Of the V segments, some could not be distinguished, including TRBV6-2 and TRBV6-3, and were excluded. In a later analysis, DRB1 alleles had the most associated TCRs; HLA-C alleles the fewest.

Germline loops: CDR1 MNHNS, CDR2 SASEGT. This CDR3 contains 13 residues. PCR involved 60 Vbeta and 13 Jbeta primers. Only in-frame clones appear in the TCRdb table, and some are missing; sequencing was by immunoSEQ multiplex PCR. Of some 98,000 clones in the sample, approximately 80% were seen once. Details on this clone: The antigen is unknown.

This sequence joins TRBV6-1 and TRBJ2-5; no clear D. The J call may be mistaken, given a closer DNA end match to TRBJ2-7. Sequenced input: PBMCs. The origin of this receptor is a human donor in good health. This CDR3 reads CASRGFSSYEQYF. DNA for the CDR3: TGTGCCAGCAGAGGTTTTAGCTCCTACGAGCAGTACTTC.